This section outlines one T cell receptor beta chain sequence together with its context. What it binds is not known. This specimen belongs to a study of neoadjuvant anti-PD-1 for oral cavity cancer. Study-level background: Patients without progression got a fourth dose around day 43. Study-level findings and limits: Higher pretreatment blood Treg/Th17 ratios correlated with higher pretreatment blood and lower post-treatment tumor TCRbeta clonality.

Time point noted: after neoadjuvant nivolumab, at surgical resection. Survey sequencing of tumors mostly used about 4.8 ug DNA, two replicates. Profiling relied on immunoSEQ multiplex PCR, and the TCRdb table lists in-frame clones only, not all of them. This repertoire shows around 5,300 clones, approximately 53% found once; its top ten account for about 7%. This CDR3 contains 14 residues. Germline CDR1 is LNHDA and CDR2 is SQIVND (reference sequence). After removal of 5 bases from V and 9 bases from J, the junction contained 9 bases not matched to a gene. This rearrangement joins TRBV19 to TRBJ2-1; 8 bases agree with TRBD2. The origin of this receptor is a person between 35 and 79 years old with oral cavity squamous cell carcinoma. Sample: tumor tissue, taken after nivolumab (anti-PD-1) treatment. CDR3 region: CASSEYSGMGEQFF. In nucleotides, the CDR3 is TGTGCCAGTAGTGAATATAGCGGGATGGGTGAGCAGTTCTTC.